The entry that follows covers one T cell receptor (beta chain) sequence. Its antigen is unknown. One base away there is no much larger clone; base qualities are not given. For repertoire sequencing, the TCR beta CDR3 regions were amplified from RNA transcripts. The first round of RT-PCR was done with HTBI primers and the Qiagen OneStep RT-PCR kit, and was followed by a second round of multiplex PCR, then size selection and purification. Libraries were sequenced on an Illumina HiSeq2000 using paired-end 100 bp reads. Regarding the original processing steps: Reads were processed with SOAPnuke, discarding reads with adapters, uncalled bases, mean Phred below 15, or no exact constant-primer or identifier match. COPE v1.2.5 was used to merge high-quality paired reads. Each unique nucleotide sequence was defined as a clonotype, and clonotypes were aligned to IMGT TRB V, D and J references with MiTCR v1.1. Analysis was restricted to V-J combinations with a frequency above 0.0001, which covered roughly 99% of repertoires. A TCR clonal expansion and chaos score per V-J combination was defined as the ratio of F50 clonal expansion to chaos observed in the TCRdist matrix. Welch's t-statistics and random forest were used to narrow the features down to about a dozen V-J combinations, which were then fed into a naive Bayes classifier. Thyroid-blood repertoire similarity was quantified with the Morisita-Horn index. In TCRdb, the public reads were trimmed at Q25 with fastp and aligned with MiXCR, with productive beta chains retained. When rows share a CDR3 protein, they turn into one entry using the most common DNA and genes. V and J calls and clone size were set by TCRdb, not the authors. Within this sample are approximately 640,000 distinct CDR3 sequences, with just over 40% of them counted one time only. The ten most abundant clones make up around 3% of the sample.

Patients with ophthalmopathy had moderately to severely active disease, with a Clinical Activity Score of 3 or more, a NOSPECS grade of 4 or more, and a disease duration of less than 3 months. Patients were excluded if they had other autoimmune diseases, uncontrolled infections, pregnancy or lactation. Diagnosis relied on clinical symptoms, serum thyroxine, TRAb, thyroid ultrasound and orbital computed tomography. PBMCs were isolated from 10 ml of fresh peripheral blood by Ficoll-Paque density gradient centrifugation. Total RNA was extracted with Trizol reagent and quality-checked on an Agilent 2100 Bioanalyzer. The germline V gene (reference sequence) supplies CDR1 LNHDA and CDR2 SQIVND. The cysteine opens and the phenylalanine closes a CDR3 of 12 amino acids. Only CDR3 DNA remains: 36 bases, in frame from the first base. V and J are truncated by 3 bases and 6 bases respectively, leaving an intervening sequence of 8 bases.

The sample originates from a study of Graves' ophthalmopathy and Graves' hyperthyroidism (dated by TCRdb to 2017 to 2018). Study-wide context: Peripheral blood samples were taken at the time of initial diagnosis, before any treatment was given. In total, 135 blood samples were TCR-sequenced: around 42 ophthalmopathy, roughly 80 hyperthyroidism and some 17 hyperthyroidism-to-ophthalmopathy patients. To explore V-J signatures distinguishing ophthalmopathy from hyperthyroidism, a discovery set of roughly 98 patients (fewer than 45 ophthalmopathy, about 57 stable hyperthyroidism) was enrolled. To tell Graves' ophthalmopathy apart from Graves' hyperthyroidism, and to predict which patients would progress to ophthalmopathy, the study relied on TCR beta repertoire signatures. In roughly six hyperthyroidism patients, the T-cell repertoires found in thyroid tissue were compared with those found in blood. Following sampling, methimazole starting at 30 mg daily was administered to hyperthyroidism patients, and high-dose intravenous methylprednisolone was administered to ophthalmopathy patients. The independent validation cohort included about 19 hyperthyroidism patients plus 17 patients who later progressed from hyperthyroidism to ophthalmopathy.

Beyond this particular receptor, the publication reports: Ophthalmopathy was separated from stable hyperthyroidism by the 13-signature model with more than 85% sensitivity and less than 82% specificity in cross-validation and with 80%/75% in the test set. Sample size was not predetermined statistically, and investigators were not blinded to group allocation. Most expanded thyroid clonotypes with a frequency above 0.001 also appeared in blood, which suggests that blood repertoires may reflect the immune response in the thyroid. In validation, the model predicted ophthalmopathy progression with nearly 71% sensitivity and 72.22% specificity; some 13 predicted patients were CT-confirmed with GO in a median of approximately six months.

The sequence is built from TRBV19 and TRBJ1-1; TRBD1 is possibly the D segment (5 matching bases). Sequencing was performed on peripheral blood. The clonotype comes from an adult man with Graves' ophthalmopathy. The CDR3 protein is CASSIQGPEAFF. The DNA is TGTGCCAGTAGTATCCAGGGCCCTGAAGCTTTCTTT.